One sample yielded the 26 T cell receptor beta chains listed below, sequenced in a study of OX40 agonist ivuxolimab in advanced cancers. To prepare the library, the immunoSEQ multiplex PCR assay was applied. Not all clones reach the TCRdb copy of this immuneACCESS table, which keeps in-frame sequences only. Checked studies attribute under half of the gap to unresolved V genes and leave the rest unexplained. A total of about 45,000 clones appear in this sample, around 84% of them only once. The ten largest clonotypes hold around 2.7% of the sample. The sequencing used CD4+ or CD8+ T cells sorted from blood, collected in a trial of the OX40 agonist ivuxolimab. Receptors originate from an adult with an advanced solid tumor such as melanoma, head and neck, liver or kidney cancer.

This chain connects TRBV29-1 to TRBJ2-2; 9 positions agree with TRBD1. Germline loops: CDR1 SQVTM, CDR2 ANQGSEA. The J segment lost 2 bases and the V segment lost 4 bases, leaving 2 bases of the junction unmatched. The CDR3 extends over 14 amino acids. CDR3 amino acids: CSVGGQGNTGELFF. The CDR3 bases are TGCAGCGTTGGGGGACAGGGAAACACCGGGGAGCTGTTTTTT.

The CDR3 here is CASSWGQGRTAYEQYF. The CDR3 DNA sequence: TGTGCCAGCAGCTGGGGACAGGGGAGGACAGCCTACGAGCAGTACTTC. This chain connects TRBV5-8 to TRBJ2-7; 10 bases agree with TRBD1. This CDR3 comprises 16 residues. Germline V gene lookup returns CDR1 SGHTS and CDR2 YDEGEE. The V segment lost 3 bases and the J segment 2 bases; nucleotides outside the gene matches: 8.

The count of this clone is one. The V gene is TRBV4-1, the J gene TRBJ2-1, with no clear D. The CDR3 sequence is 13 residues long. Germline loops: CDR1 MGHRA, CDR2 YSYEKL. V was clipped by 0 bases and J by 2 bases, with 2 bases between them. The CDR3, as DNA: TGCGCCAGCAGCCAAGATGCCTACAATGAGCAGTTCTTC. Translation gives CASSQDAYNEQFF.

J is TRBJ2-3 and V is TRBV9, with 10 bases fitting TRBD2. The junction had 6 bases not matched to a gene; V was cut back by 0 bases and J by 5 bases. The CDR3 runs 16 residues. Germline CDR1 is SGDLS and CDR2 is YYNGEE. The CDR3 is CASSVVSGRAKDTQYF. CDR3 nucleotides: TGTGCCAGCAGCGTAGTAAGCGGGAGGGCCAAAGATACGCAGTATTTT.

The chain is built from TRBV7-3 and TRBJ2-5; the D gene could be TRBD1 or TRBD2 (6 bases each). Germline CDR1 and CDR2: SGHTA and FQGTGA. The ends were cut back, 8 bases at V and 5 bases at J, with 12 bases in the middle. This CDR3 is 12 amino acids long. CDR3 DNA: TGTGCCAGCCGGGGGCTCAGGGAGACCCAGTACTTC. Its protein is CASRGLRETQYF.

The V and J genes are TRBV2 and TRBJ2-3, with 7 bases aligning to TRBD2. Germline CDR1 and CDR2: SNHLY and FYNNEI. The CDR3 sequence is 15 residues long. The V and J ends lost 4 bases and 1 base, in that order; junction bases with no gene match: 5. The CDR3 DNA reads as TGTGCCAGCAGTGCCAGCGGGGTGGGCACAGATACGCAGTATTTT. This sequence encodes CASSASGVGTDTQYF. The variable domain in full, completed from reference TRBV2 and TRBJ2-3, reads EPEVTQTPSHQVTQMGQEVILRCVPISNHLYFYWYRQILGQKVEFLVSFYNNEISEKSEIFDDQFSVERPDGSNFTLKIRSTKLEDSAMYFCASSASGVGTDTQYFGPGTRLTVL.

The chain links TRBV27 to TRBJ2-6; 9 bases map to TRBD1. The CDR3 extends over 18 amino acids. V was pared by 7 bases and J by 2 bases, with 12 bases of the junction left unmatched. Germline assignment: CDR1 MNHEY and CDR2 SMNVEV (reference sequence). CDR3 sequence reads: CASTMGNRGPTGANVLTF. CDR3 DNA: TGTGCCAGCACCATGGGGAACAGGGGGCCGACTGGGGCCAACGTCCTGACTTTC. Full variable domain (rest looked up from reference TRBV27 and TRBJ2-6): EAQVTQNPRYLITVTGKKLTVTCSQNMNHEYMSWYRQDPGLGLRQIYYSMNVEVTDKGDVPEGYKVSRKEKRNFPLILESPSPNQTSLYFCASTMGNRGPTGANVLTFGAGSRLTVL.

The CDR3 reads CASSQDRLAGVTGELFF. CDR3 nucleotides: TGTGCCAGCAGCCAAGATAGGCTAGCGGGAGTCACCGGGGAGCTGTTTTTT. The rearrangement joins TRBV4-2 to TRBJ2-2, with 10 bases matching TRBD2. The CDR3 runs to 17 residues. Trimming removed 0 bases from V and 4 bases from J; junction bases left unmatched: 5. Germline values: CDR1 LGHNA, CDR2 YNFKEQ.

This chain connects TRBV27 to TRBJ2-7; 7 nucleotides agree with TRBD2. Looked up from germline, CDR1 is MNHEY and CDR2 is SMNVEV (reference sequence). The CDR3 is made up of 13 amino acids. V shed 6 bases, J shed 3 bases, and the junction held 5 bases outside the gene matches. The CDR3 coding sequence is TGTGCCAGCAGCGCCGGCGGGGGCTACGAGCAGTACTTC. Its translation is CASSAGGGYEQYF.

This clone has a handful of counts. The chain is built from TRBV15 and TRBJ1-1, with 8 nucleotides matching TRBD1. The CDR3 is 14 residues long. Trimming at V came to 6 bases and at J to 8 bases, leaving 11 bases not matched to a gene. Germline CDR1 reads LNHNV; CDR2 reads YYDKDF (reference sequence). The chain's CDR3 is CATRQAGGRSEAFF. In nucleotides, the CDR3 is TGTGCCACCAGGCAGGCAGGGGGCCGCTCGGAAGCTTTCTTT.

The V and J genes are TRBV10-2 and TRBJ1-2, with a weak D call TRBD1 (5 bases). Trimming cost V 2 bases and J 4 bases, with 14 bases left between them. Per the germline V gene, CDR1 is WSHSY and CDR2 is SAAADI. This CDR3 has 15 residues. In nucleotides, the CDR3 is TGCGCCAGCAGTGAGCGGCAGGGTGTCGGCTATGGCTACACCTTC. The encoded protein is CASSERQGVGYGYTF.

CDR3 DNA sequence: TGTGCCAGCAGCTTAGACGACAGTTACTATGGCTACACCTTC. This gives the protein CASSLDDSYYGYTF. V gene TRBV7-6 combines with J gene TRBJ1-2; TRBD1 is a possible D gene (5 bases). Germline assignment: CDR1 SGHVS and CDR2 FNYEAQ. The length of the CDR3 is 14 residues. The V end was cut by 1 base, the J end by 3 bases, with 9 bases between.

Points on this clone: The junction differs from germline at one of its ends, possibly a read error. In the same sample, other DNA sequences code for this CDR3. This chain joins TRBV13 and TRBJ1-1; tentative D call: TRBD1 (5 bases). This CDR3 contains 13 residues. The V gene's germline CDR1 is PRHDT and CDR2 FYEKMQ (reference sequence). CDR3 nucleotide sequence: TGTGCCAGCAGCTCAGGGATTGAGACTGAGGCTTTCTTT. It translates to CASSSGIETEAFF.

The J gene is TRBJ2-7, the V gene TRBV4-2, with D unresolved. CDR1 LGHNA and CDR2 YNFKEQ come from the germline V gene. There are 16 residues in the CDR3. Trimming cost V 1 base and J 0 bases, with 13 bases left between them. The CDR3 sequence is CASSQVLKASSYEQYF. The CDR3 bases are TGTGCCAGCAGCCAAGTCCTTAAAGCTAGCTCCTACGAGCAGTACTTC.

The chain couples TRBV18 to TRBJ2-7, with D uncertain. This CDR3 is built from 15 residues. V shed 0 bases and J shed 0 bases, with 9 bases lying between them. Germline CDR1 reads KGHSH; CDR2 reads LQKENI. The CDR3 region has the DNA TGTGCCAGCTCACCACCCGGCGGCACCTCCTACGAGCAGTACTTC. This codes for CASSPPGGTSYEQYF.

This clone was observed a few times. This chain links TRBV20-1 with TRBJ1-1; D not resolved. Trimming cost V 6 bases and J 5 bases, with 10 bases left between them. Germline CDR1 is DFQATT and CDR2 is SNEGSKA (reference sequence). This CDR3 comprises 11 residues. CDR3 sequence (DNA): TGCAGTGCCCTACGGGGAACTGAAGCTTTCTTT. The encoded protein is CSALRGTEAFF.

The chain recombines TRBV11-2 with TRBJ2-1, with D unresolved. CDR1 and CDR2 from the germline V gene are SGHAT and FQNNGV. This CDR3 region has 14 residues. Trimming shortened V by 5 bases and J by 10 bases, and 18 bases separated the two germline ends. CDR3 DNA sequence: TGTGCCAGCAGCCGTTCGACTTCTTTTGGGGAGCAGTTCTTC. Amino acids: CASSRSTSFGEQFF.

The CDR3 region is CASSPNGRRVNTGELFF. The CDR3 DNA reads as TGTGCCAGCTCACCAAACGGACGGAGAGTGAACACCGGGGAGCTGTTTTTT. The genes are TRBV18 and TRBJ2-2; D gene ambiguous. V dropped 2 bases and J dropped 1 base, with 14 bases sitting between them. The germline V gene has CDR1 KGHSH and CDR2 LQKENI. The CDR3 sequence is 17 residues long.

The chain recombines TRBV6-4 with TRBJ2-6; 9 bases fit TRBD2. The CDR3 runs to 17 residues. V was pared by 6 bases and J by 2 bases, with 8 bases of the junction left unmatched. Germline lookup yields CDR1 MRHNA and CDR2 SNTAGT. CDR3 residues: CASSKERGDTGANVLTF. DNA for the CDR3: TGTGCCAGCAGCAAGGAGCGGGGGGACACTGGGGCCAACGTCCTGACTTTC.

As DNA, the CDR3 is TGCGCCAGCAGCTTGAAAGCCGGGGAGCTGTTTTTT. This gives the protein CASSLKAGELFF. The genes are TRBV5-1 and TRBJ2-2; no definite D call. This CDR3 spans 12 amino acids. V gave up 1 base and J gave up 6 bases, with 4 bases separating them. Germline-derived CDR1 and CDR2 are SGHRS and YFSETQ.

The J gene is TRBJ1-2, the V gene TRBV4-1; no definite D call. Trimming took 5 bases from V and 6 from J, leaving 13 bases between them. CDR3 length: 13 residues. The germline CDR1 and CDR2 sequences are MGHRA and YSYEKL. CDR3 sequence reads: CASSLRELDGYTF. As DNA, the CDR3 is TGCGCCAGCAGCTTGAGGGAGCTCGATGGCTACACCTTC.

The V call is TRBV11-2, the J call TRBJ2-3, with TRBD1 matching 8 bases. CDR1 and CDR2 (germline): SGHAT, FQNNGV. The V and J ends lost 5 bases and 2 bases, in that order; junction bases with no gene match: 9. This CDR3 contains 16 residues. The CDR3 bases are TGTGCCAGCAGCAAACGGACAGGGTTAGCCACAGATACGCAGTATTTT. This codes for CASSKRTGLATDTQYF.

This clone was picked up one time. The chain joins TRBV5-1 to TRBJ1-4; TRBD1 matches 9 bases. The CDR3 is made up of 18 amino acids. J gave up 8 bases and V 0 bases, and 14 bases lay outside the gene matches. The germline CDR1 and CDR2 sequences are SGHRS and YFSETQ. CDR3 bases: TGCGCCAGCAGCTTGGGACCCGGAAGGGACAGGGAGCGGGAAAAACTGTTTTTT. Translation: CASSLGPGRDREREKLFF. The full variable domain, its missing parts supplied by reference TRBV5-1 and TRBJ1-4, is KAGVTQTPRYLIKTRGQQVTLSCSPISGHRSVSWYQQTPGQGLQFLFEYFSETQRNKGNFPGRFSGRQFSNSRSEMNVSTLELGDSALYLCASSLGPGRDREREKLFFGSGTQLSVL.

This clone has a single count. V gene TRBV6-5 combines with J gene TRBJ2-3; D is uncertain. Deletions cut 2 bases from V and 3 bases from J, with 6 bases between. This CDR3 is 13 amino acids long. CDR1 is MNHEY, CDR2 SVGAGI, per germline. The CDR3 reads CASSYPGTDTQYF. CDR3 in DNA: TGTGCCAGCAGTTACCCCGGTACAGATACGCAGTATTTT.

This chain joins TRBV6-1 and TRBJ1-1; 9 bases fit TRBD1. CDR3 length: 15 amino acids. CDR1 MNHNS and CDR2 SASEGT come from the germline V gene. V was clipped by 4 bases and J by 0 bases; unmatched bases: 3. The CDR3 loop is CASSAQGALNTEAFF. The CDR3 nucleotides read TGTGCCAGCAGTGCACAGGGGGCGCTGAACACTGAAGCTTTCTTT.

The chain couples TRBV6-6 to TRBJ2-2; no clear D gene. The CDR3 length is 15 residues. Germline V gene lookup returns CDR1 MNHNY and CDR2 SVGAGI (reference sequence). V shed 2 bases and J shed 0 bases, with 7 bases lying between them. The CDR3 loop is CASSYVIPNTGELFF. As DNA, the CDR3 is TGTGCCAGCAGTTACGTCATCCCGAACACCGGGGAGCTGTTTTTT.